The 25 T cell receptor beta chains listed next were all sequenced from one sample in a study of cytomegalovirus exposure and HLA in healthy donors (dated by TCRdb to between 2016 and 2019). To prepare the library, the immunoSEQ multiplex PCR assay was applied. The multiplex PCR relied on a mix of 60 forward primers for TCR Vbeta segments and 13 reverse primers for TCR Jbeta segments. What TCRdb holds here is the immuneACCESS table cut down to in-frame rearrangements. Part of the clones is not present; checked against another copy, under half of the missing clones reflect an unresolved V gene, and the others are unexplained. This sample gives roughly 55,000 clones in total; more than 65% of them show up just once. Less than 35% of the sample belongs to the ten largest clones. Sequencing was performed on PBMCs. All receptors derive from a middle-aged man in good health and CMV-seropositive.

This chain's CDR3 is CSVDHRGCSGNTIYF. The CDR3 DNA sequence: TGCAGCGTTGACCACCGGGGGTGCTCTGGAAACACCATATATTTT. The gene calls are TRBV29-1 and TRBJ1-3; TRBD1 might be the D (5 bases). CDR3 size: 15 residues. V lost 3 bases to trimming and J lost 0 bases, with 12 bases between them. Germline V gene data show CDR1 as SQVTM and CDR2 as ANQGSEA. The full variable domain, with the rest looked up from reference TRBV29-1 and TRBJ1-3, is SAVISQKPSRDICQRGTSLTIQCQVDSQVTMMFWYRQQPGQSLTLIATANQGSEATYESGFVIDKFPISRPNLTFSTLTVSNMSPEDSSIYLCSVDHRGCSGNTIYFGEGSWLTVV.

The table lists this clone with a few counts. The DNA for the CDR3 is TGTGCCAGCAGCCCCCAGGGACTCCCGAAAGAGACCCAGTACTTC. As protein: CASSPQGLPKETQYF. This chain links TRBV7-9 with TRBJ2-5; possibly TRBD2 for D (6 bases). The CDR3 runs 15 residues. Germline CDR1 is SEHNR and CDR2 is FQNEAQ (reference sequence). V was pared by 5 bases and J by 3 bases, with 16 bases between.

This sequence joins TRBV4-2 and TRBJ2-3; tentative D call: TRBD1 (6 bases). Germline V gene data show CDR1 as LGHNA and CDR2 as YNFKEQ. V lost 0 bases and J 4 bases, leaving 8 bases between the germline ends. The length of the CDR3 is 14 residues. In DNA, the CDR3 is TGTGCCAGCAGCCAAGAGGGGGCCTCAGATACGCAGTATTTT. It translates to CASSQEGASDTQYF.

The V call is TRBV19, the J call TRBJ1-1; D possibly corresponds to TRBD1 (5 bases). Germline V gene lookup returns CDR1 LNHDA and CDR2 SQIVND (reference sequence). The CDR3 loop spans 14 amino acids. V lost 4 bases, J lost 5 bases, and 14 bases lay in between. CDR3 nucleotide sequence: TGTGCCAGTAGTACCCGGGGGTTAGGTACTGAAGCTTTCTTT. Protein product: CASSTRGLGTEAFF. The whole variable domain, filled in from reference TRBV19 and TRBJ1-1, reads DGGITQSPKYLFRKEGQNVTLSCEQNLNHDAMYWYRQDPGQGLRLIYYSQIVNDFQKGDIAEGYSVSREKKESFPLTVTSAQKNPTAFYLCASSTRGLGTEAFFGQGTRLTVV.

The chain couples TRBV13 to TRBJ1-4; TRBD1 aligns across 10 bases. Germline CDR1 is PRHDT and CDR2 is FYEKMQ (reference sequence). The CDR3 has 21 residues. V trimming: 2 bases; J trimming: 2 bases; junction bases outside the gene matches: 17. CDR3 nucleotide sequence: TGTGCCAGCAGCTTATACCGCCCGGCGGGGGACAGGGGCGCGACTAATGAAAAACTGTTTTTT. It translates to CASSLYRPAGDRGATNEKLFF.

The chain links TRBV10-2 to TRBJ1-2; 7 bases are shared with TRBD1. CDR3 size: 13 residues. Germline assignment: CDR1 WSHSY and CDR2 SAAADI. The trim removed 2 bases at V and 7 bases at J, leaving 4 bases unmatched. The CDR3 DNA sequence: TGCGCCAGCAGTGAGACAAGGGGGCCTGGCTACACCTTC. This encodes CASSETRGPGYTF.

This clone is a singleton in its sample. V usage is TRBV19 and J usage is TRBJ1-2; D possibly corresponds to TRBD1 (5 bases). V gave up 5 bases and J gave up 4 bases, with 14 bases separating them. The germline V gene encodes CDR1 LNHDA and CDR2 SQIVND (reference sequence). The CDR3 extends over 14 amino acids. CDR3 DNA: TGTGCCAGTAGTCAGGCAGGGTGGATCTATGGCTACACCTTC. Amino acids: CASSQAGWIYGYTF.

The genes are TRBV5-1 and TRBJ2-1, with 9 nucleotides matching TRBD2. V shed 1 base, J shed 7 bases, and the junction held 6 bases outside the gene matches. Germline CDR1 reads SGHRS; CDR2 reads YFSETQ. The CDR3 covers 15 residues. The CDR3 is CASSLTVAGVNEQFF. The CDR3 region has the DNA TGCGCCAGCAGCTTGACGGTAGCGGGGGTAAATGAGCAGTTCTTC.

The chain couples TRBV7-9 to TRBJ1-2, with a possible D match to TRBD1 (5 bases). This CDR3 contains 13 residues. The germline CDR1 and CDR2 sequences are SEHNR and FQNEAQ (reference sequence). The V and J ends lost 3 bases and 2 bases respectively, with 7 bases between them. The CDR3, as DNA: TGTGCCAGCAGCTTGGGGGGGAACTATGGCTACACCTTC. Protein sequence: CASSLGGNYGYTF.

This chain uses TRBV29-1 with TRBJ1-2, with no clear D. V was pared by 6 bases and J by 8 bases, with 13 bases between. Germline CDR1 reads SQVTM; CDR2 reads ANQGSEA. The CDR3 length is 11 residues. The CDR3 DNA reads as TGCAGCGTCTTCACAATGTGGGGCTACACCTTC. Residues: CSVFTMWGYTF.

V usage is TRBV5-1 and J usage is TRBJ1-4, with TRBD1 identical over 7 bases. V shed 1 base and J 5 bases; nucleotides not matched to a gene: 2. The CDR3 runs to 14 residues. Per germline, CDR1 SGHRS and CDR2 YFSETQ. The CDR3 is CASSLTGANEKLFF. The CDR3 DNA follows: TGCGCCAGCAGCTTGACAGGGGCCAATGAAAAACTGTTTTTT.

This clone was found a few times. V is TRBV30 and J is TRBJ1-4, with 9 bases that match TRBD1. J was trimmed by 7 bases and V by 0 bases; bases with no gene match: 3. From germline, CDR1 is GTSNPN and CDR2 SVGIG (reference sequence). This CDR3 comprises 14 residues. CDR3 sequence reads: CAWSVGQGSEKLFF. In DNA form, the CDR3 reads TGTGCCTGGAGTGTGGGACAGGGTAGTGAAAAACTGTTTTTT.

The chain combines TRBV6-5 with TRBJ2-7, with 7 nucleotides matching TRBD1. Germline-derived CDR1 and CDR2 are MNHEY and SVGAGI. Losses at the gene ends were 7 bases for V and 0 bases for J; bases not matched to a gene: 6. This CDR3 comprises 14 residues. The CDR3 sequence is CASTRDRASYEQYF. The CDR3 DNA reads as TGTGCCAGCACCCGAGACAGGGCCTCCTACGAGCAGTACTTC.

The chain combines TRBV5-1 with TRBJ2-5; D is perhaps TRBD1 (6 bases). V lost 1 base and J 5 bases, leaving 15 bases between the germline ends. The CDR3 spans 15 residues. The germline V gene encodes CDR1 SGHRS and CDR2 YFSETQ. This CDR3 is CASSLMGHQEETQYF. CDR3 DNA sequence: TGCGCCAGCAGCTTGATGGGACACCAAGAGGAGACCCAGTACTTC.

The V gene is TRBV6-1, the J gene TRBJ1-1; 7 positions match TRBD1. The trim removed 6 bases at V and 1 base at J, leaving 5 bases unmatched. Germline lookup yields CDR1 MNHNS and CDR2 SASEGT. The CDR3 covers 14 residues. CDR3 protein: CASSGRQGNTEAFF. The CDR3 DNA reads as TGTGCCAGCAGCGGAAGACAGGGGAACACTGAAGCTTTCTTT.

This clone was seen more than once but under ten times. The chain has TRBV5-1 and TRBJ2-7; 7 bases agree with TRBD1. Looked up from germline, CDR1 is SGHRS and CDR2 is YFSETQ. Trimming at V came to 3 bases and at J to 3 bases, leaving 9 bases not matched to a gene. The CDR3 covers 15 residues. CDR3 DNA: TGCGCCAGCAGCTACGGGACAGCCCGGGACTACGAGCAGTACTTC. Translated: CASSYGTARDYEQYF.

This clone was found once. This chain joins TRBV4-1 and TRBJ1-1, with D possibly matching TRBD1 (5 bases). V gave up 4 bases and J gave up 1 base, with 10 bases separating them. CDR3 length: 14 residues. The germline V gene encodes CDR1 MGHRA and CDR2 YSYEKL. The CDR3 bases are TGCGCCAGCAGCCGCGGGACGGGGAACACTGAAGCTTTCTTT. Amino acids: CASSRGTGNTEAFF.

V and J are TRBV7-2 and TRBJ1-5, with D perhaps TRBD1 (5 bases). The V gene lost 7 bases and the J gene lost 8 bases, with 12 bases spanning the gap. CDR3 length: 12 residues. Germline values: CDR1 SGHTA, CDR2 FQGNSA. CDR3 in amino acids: CASTGGVEPQHF. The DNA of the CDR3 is TGTGCCAGCACCGGGGGTGTTGAGCCCCAGCATTTT.

CDR3 bases: TGCGCCAGCAGTACCAGGGGTCCCTATGGCTACACCTTC. It specifies CASSTRGPYGYTF. The chain is built from TRBV10-2 and TRBJ1-2, with D possibly being TRBD1 (6 bases). This CDR3 region has 13 residues. The V and J ends lost 5 bases and 4 bases respectively, with 11 bases between them. In germline, CDR1 is WSHSY, CDR2 SAAADI.

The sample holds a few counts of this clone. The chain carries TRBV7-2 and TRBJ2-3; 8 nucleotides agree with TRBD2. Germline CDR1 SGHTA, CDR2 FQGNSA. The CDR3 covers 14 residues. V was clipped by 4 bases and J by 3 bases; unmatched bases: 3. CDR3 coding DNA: TGTGCCAGCAGCTCGTCGGGGGGGACAGATACGCAGTATTTT. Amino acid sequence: CASSSSGGTDTQYF.

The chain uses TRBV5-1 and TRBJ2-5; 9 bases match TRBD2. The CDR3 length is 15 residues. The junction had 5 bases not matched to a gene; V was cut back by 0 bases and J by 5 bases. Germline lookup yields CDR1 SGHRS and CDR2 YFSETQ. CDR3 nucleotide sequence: TGCGCCAGCAGCTTGGGGCTAGCGGGGACTGAGACCCAGTACTTC. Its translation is CASSLGLAGTETQYF.

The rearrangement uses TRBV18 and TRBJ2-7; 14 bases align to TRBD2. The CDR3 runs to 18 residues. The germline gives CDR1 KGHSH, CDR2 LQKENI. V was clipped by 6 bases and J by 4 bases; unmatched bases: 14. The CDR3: CASSLGLAGGRTSYEQYF. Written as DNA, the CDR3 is TGTGCCAGCTCTCTCGGACTAGCGGGGGGTCGAACGTCTTACGAGCAGTACTTC.

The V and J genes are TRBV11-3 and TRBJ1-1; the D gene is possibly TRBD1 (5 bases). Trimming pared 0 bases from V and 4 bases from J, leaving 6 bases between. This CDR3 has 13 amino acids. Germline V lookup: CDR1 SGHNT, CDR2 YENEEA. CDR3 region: CASSLDGGTEAFF. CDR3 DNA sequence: TGTGCCAGCAGCTTAGACGGGGGCACTGAAGCTTTCTTT.

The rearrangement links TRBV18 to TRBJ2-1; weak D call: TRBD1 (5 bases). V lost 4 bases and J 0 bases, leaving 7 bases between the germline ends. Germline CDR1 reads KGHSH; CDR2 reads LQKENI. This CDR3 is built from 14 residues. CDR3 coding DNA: TGTGCCAGCTCACGACAGAGCTCCTACAATGAGCAGTTCTTC. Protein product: CASSRQSSYNEQFF.

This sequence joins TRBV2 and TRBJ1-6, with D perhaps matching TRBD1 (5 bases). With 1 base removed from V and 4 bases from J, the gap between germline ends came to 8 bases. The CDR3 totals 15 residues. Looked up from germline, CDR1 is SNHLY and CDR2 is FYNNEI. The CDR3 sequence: CASSEDRQYNSPLHF. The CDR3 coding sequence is TGTGCCAGCAGTGAAGACAGGCAGTATAATTCACCCCTCCACTTT.